Presented here are 28 T cell receptor beta chains from one specimen sequenced in a study of T cells in Graves' hyperthyroidism and ophthalmopathy. Researchers took RNA transcripts and amplified the TCR beta CDR3 regions from them. TCR CDR3 regions were first amplified by RT-PCR with HTBI primers. MiXCR, run by TCRdb on the multiplex PCR reads, gives a single entry per CDR3 protein. The data hold roughly 740,000 distinct CDR3 sequences, with roughly 15% observed a single time. Sequenced input: blood. Receptors originate from a man aged 18-30 years with Graves' hyperthyroidism.

The chain carries TRBV25-1 and TRBJ2-7, with TRBD1 matching 9 bases. The germline gives CDR1 MGHDK, CDR2 SYGVNS. V shed 9 bases, J shed 9 bases, and the junction held 6 bases outside the gene matches. The CDR3 spans 11 residues. In DNA form, the CDR3 reads TGTGCCAGTACAGGGGGCTGGGGGCAGTACTTC. Its translation is CASTGGWGQYF.

This chain uses TRBV7-8 with TRBJ2-5; D is unresolved. This CDR3 contains 13 residues. Between the trimmed V and J ends, which lost 7 bases and 4 bases, there was a span of 13 bases. Germline V gene sequence: CDR1 SGHVS, CDR2 FQNEAQ. The CDR3 nucleotides read TGTGCCAGCACCCCCTTCAGGCTAGAGACCCAGTACTTC. Amino acid sequence: CASTPFRLETQYF.

The chain is built from TRBV12-3 or TRBV12-4 and TRBJ1-2; a possible D gene is TRBD1 (6 bases). V was cut by 7 bases and J by 7 bases, with 16 bases left in between. CDR3 length: 13 amino acids. CDR3 amino acids: CASTPGTSPGYTF. The CDR3 DNA reads as TGTGCCAGCACCCCCGGGACATCTCCTGGCTACACCTTC.

This clonotype was observed a handful of times. The gene calls are TRBV7-9 and TRBJ2-2; 8 nucleotides match TRBD2. The CDR3 has 15 amino acids. With V trimmed by 4 bases and J by 5 bases, 6 bases remained unmatched. Germline V lookup: CDR1 SEHNR, CDR2 FQNEAQ (reference sequence). The CDR3 spells CASSSPGLGTGELFF. The CDR3 coding sequence is TGTGCCAGCAGCTCACCGGGACTAGGGACCGGGGAGCTGTTTTTT. Supplemented by reference TRBV7-9 and TRBJ2-2, the full variable domain reads DTGVSQNPRHKITKRGQNVTFRCDPISEHNRLYWYRQTLGQGPEFLTYFQNEAQLEKSRLLSDRFSAERPKGSFSTLEIQRTEQGDSAMYLCASSSPGLGTGELFFGEGSRLTVL.

This clonotype has only a few counts. V gene TRBV25-1 combines with J gene TRBJ2-1; D gene uncertain. CDR1 is MGHDK, CDR2 SYGVNS, per germline. This CDR3 has 17 residues. V was trimmed by 1 base and J by 0 bases, leaving 13 bases between them. This CDR3 is CASSESAAESSYNEQFF. CDR3 nucleotide sequence: TGTGCCAGCAGTGAATCCGCGGCGGAGAGCTCCTACAATGAGCAGTTCTTC.

This clonotype occurred many times. The V gene is TRBV20-1, the J gene TRBJ2-3, with D possibly matching TRBD2 (6 bases). The CDR3 has 16 amino acids. Germline V gives CDR1 DFQATT, CDR2 SNEGSKA (reference sequence). The V gene lost 6 bases and the J gene lost 2 bases, with 21 bases spanning the gap. CDR3 loop: CSAVSARAGTTDTQYF. Here the CDR3 DNA reads TGCAGTGCCGTCTCAGCCCGCGCGGGGACCACAGATACGCAGTATTTT.

The V and J genes are TRBV30 and TRBJ1-2; D uncertain. The germline gives CDR1 GTSNPN, CDR2 SVGIG (reference sequence). The CDR3 is 11 residues long. The V and J ends lost 3 bases and 8 bases respectively, with 10 bases between them. The CDR3, as DNA: TGTGCCTGGAGCTTGGGAGGGGGCTACACCTTC. This sequence encodes CAWSLGGGYTF.

This clonotype appeared a few times. The chain recombines TRBV6-2 or TRBV6-3 with TRBJ2-2; D is unresolved. The ends were cut back, 5 bases at V and 6 bases at J, with 16 bases in the middle. In germline, CDR1 is MNHEY, CDR2 SVGEGT. This CDR3 spans 15 amino acids. For the CDR3, the DNA is TGTGCCAGCAGTGCGACCTTAACAGTGGCCGGGGAGCTGTTTTTT. Amino acid sequence: CASSATLTVAGELFF.

This clonotype was seen a handful of times. The chain uses TRBV7-9 and TRBJ2-7; 9 bases align to TRBD1. CDR1 is SEHNR, CDR2 FQNEAQ, per germline (reference sequence). The CDR3 length is 16 residues. The J segment lost 4 bases and the V segment lost 1 base, leaving 8 bases of the junction unmatched. The CDR3 sequence is CASSLGWGDRAYEQYF. The CDR3 nucleotides read TGTGCCAGCAGCTTAGGGTGGGGGGACAGGGCGTACGAGCAGTACTTC.

In its sample, this clonotype was seen a few times. The chain couples TRBV28 to TRBJ2-1, with 9 nucleotides matching TRBD2. Germline lookup yields CDR1 MDHEN and CDR2 SYDVKM. The CDR3 length is 15 residues. Trimming removed 2 bases from V and 8 bases from J; junction bases left unmatched: 7. For the CDR3, the DNA is TGTGCCAGCAGTTTAATAGCGGGAGATATCTATGAGCAGTTCTTC. This encodes CASSLIAGDIYEQFF.

This clonotype was counted many times. In DNA, the CDR3 is TGTGCCAGCAGTGAATCGGACTGGGACAGGGGACGGAACGAGCAGTACTTC. Translation: CASSESDWDRGRNEQYF. This rearrangement joins TRBV2 to TRBJ2-7, with 10 bases matching TRBD1. CDR1 is SNHLY and CDR2 is FYNNEI in the germline V gene. Unmatched junction bases numbered 12, after V lost 2 bases and J lost 5 bases. This CDR3 has 17 residues.

This clonotype was counted many times. The chain employs TRBV11-3 and TRBJ2-1; 11 bases are a match to TRBD2. With V trimmed by 7 bases and J by 10 bases, 15 bases remained unmatched. The CDR3 length is 16 residues. Germline V lookup: CDR1 SGHNT, CDR2 YENEEA. CDR3 residues: CASNLARGLADGEQFF. The CDR3 coding sequence is TGTGCCAGCAACCTCGCCCGGGGACTAGCGGATGGGGAGCAGTTCTTC.

The chain joins TRBV10-3 to TRBJ2-7; D perhaps matches TRBD1 (6 bases). The germline gives CDR1 ENHRY, CDR2 SYGVKD. The CDR3 runs 15 residues. Trimming shortened V by 4 bases and J by 5 bases, and 18 bases separated the two germline ends. The CDR3 DNA sequence: TGTGCCATCAGTGGAGGAAGTCAGGGGAACGACGAGCAGTACTTC. Amino acids: CAISGGSQGNDEQYF.

The chain is built from TRBV19 and TRBJ1-2; D gene unclear. CDR1 is LNHDA and CDR2 is SQIVND in the germline V gene (reference sequence). The CDR3 loop spans 15 amino acids. V was pared by 0 bases and J by 4 bases, with 12 bases between. The CDR3 protein is CASSIDSASSYGYTF. The CDR3 bases are TGTGCCAGTAGTATAGATTCGGCCAGCTCCTATGGCTACACCTTC.

This clonotype occurred a few times. The chain is built from TRBV6-9 and TRBJ2-1; D uncertain. CDR3 length equals 12 residues. Trimming cost V 2 bases and J 5 bases, with 4 bases left between them. CDR1 and CDR2 from the germline V gene are MNHGY and SVAAGI. This chain's CDR3 is CASSYRHNEQFF. In DNA form, the CDR3 reads TGTGCCAGCAGTTATCGGCACAATGAGCAGTTCTTC.

This clonotype occurred a few times. The chain is built from TRBV20-1 and TRBJ2-7; 7 bases line up with TRBD1. The CDR3 runs to 13 residues. Losses at the gene ends were 4 bases for V and 3 bases for J; bases not matched to a gene: 6. Germline lookup yields CDR1 DFQATT and CDR2 SNEGSKA (reference sequence). CDR3 DNA sequence: TGCAGTGCTACCGGGACAGACAACTACGAGCAGTACTTC. Amino acids: CSATGTDNYEQYF.

The sample holds a few counts of this clonotype. The J gene is TRBJ2-3, the V gene TRBV2, with 9 bases that match TRBD2. The germline V gene has CDR1 SNHLY and CDR2 FYNNEI. After removal of 7 bases from V and 1 base from J, the junction contained 3 bases not matched to a gene. This CDR3 contains 14 residues. The CDR3, as DNA: TGTGCCAGCAATATAGCGGGGGGCACAGATACGCAGTATTTT. Its translation: CASNIAGGTDTQYF.

This clonotype was counted at least ten times. The V and J genes are TRBV6-1 and TRBJ2-1; no clear D gene. Trimming took off 1 base at V and 4 bases at J, with 11 bases between the two ends. CDR1 is MNHNS and CDR2 is SASEGT in the germline V gene. This CDR3 is 15 amino acids long. CDR3 nucleotide sequence: TGTGCCAGCAGTGAAGTGTCAGGACCTTACAATGAGCAGTTCTTC. Translated, it gives CASSEVSGPYNEQFF.

The rearrangement joins TRBV6-1 to TRBJ2-1; 11 nucleotides line up with TRBD2. The J segment lost 9 bases and the V segment lost 7 bases, leaving 14 bases of the junction unmatched. The CDR3 length is 16 residues. Per the germline V gene, CDR1 is MNHNS and CDR2 is SASEGT. The DNA of the CDR3 is TGTGCCAGCAAAATAGCGGGGGGGATAGCCGATAGTGAGCAGTTCTTC. This codes for CASKIAGGIADSEQFF.

A remark on this clonotype: It may be a read error: a sequence one base away is much more abundant. V and J are TRBV28 and TRBJ2-2; possible D gene TRBD1, 6 bases. Trimming took off 5 bases at V and 6 bases at J, with 19 bases between the two ends. CDR3 length equals 16 residues. Germline values: CDR1 MDHEN, CDR2 SYDVKM. CDR3 sequence reads: CASSATLGAGAGELFF. In DNA, the CDR3 is TGTGCCAGCAGTGCCACCTTGGGGGCAGGGGCCGGGGAGCTGTTTTTT.

This clonotype was found many times. The gene calls are TRBV11-2 and TRBJ2-6; possible D gene TRBD1, 5 bases. CDR1 SGHAT and CDR2 FQNNGV come from the germline V gene. This CDR3 spans 16 amino acids. V was pared by 2 bases and J by 3 bases, with 11 bases between. The CDR3 region has the DNA TGTGCCAGCAGCTTATGGTGGGGCGGTGGGGCCAACGTCCTGACTTTC. Its protein is CASSLWWGGGANVLTF.

As DNA, the CDR3 is TGTGCCAGCAGCCCCCGGGAGGCATACAGCGCAGATACGCAGTATTTT. It codes for CASSPREAYSADTQYF. The chain joins TRBV3-1 to TRBJ2-3; 7 bases are shared with TRBD2. The CDR3 has 16 amino acids. CDR1 and CDR2 (germline): LGHDT, YNNKEL (reference sequence). With V trimmed by 4 bases and J by 4 bases, 11 bases remained unmatched.

This clonotype was found many times. J is TRBJ1-1 and V is TRBV28; the match to TRBD1 covers 9 bases. With 6 bases clipped from V and 3 bases from J, the junction kept 8 bases outside the gene matches. The CDR3 covers 15 residues. Germline-derived CDR1 and CDR2 are MDHEN and SYDVKM. The CDR3 nucleotides are TGTGCCAGCAGGGGGACAGGGATTGTCTACACTGAAGCTTTCTTT. It specifies CASRGTGIVYTEAFF.

The chain employs TRBV28 and TRBJ1-4; perhaps TRBD1 as D (6 bases). V shed 6 bases and J shed 8 bases, with 19 bases lying between them. Germline CDR1 is MDHEN and CDR2 is SYDVKM. The CDR3 has 15 residues. In DNA, the CDR3 is TGTGCCAGCAGACTTACAGGGACCTTCTTCGAAAAACTGTTTTTT. Translation gives CASRLTGTFFEKLFF.

The chain employs TRBV12-3 or TRBV12-4 and TRBJ1-6; a possible D gene is TRBD1 (6 bases). Trimming removed 8 bases from V and 5 bases from J, with 13 bases in between. CDR3 length: 14 residues. The DNA for the CDR3 is TGTGCCAGCGGCGAACAGGGAAATAATTCACCCCTCCACTTT. It codes for CASGEQGNNSPLHF.

This clonotype was recorded many times. This chain joins TRBV30 and TRBJ2-2; D is ambiguous. Between the trimmed V and J ends, which lost 7 bases and 2 bases, there was a span of 8 bases. The germline gives CDR1 GTSNPN, CDR2 SVGIG (reference sequence). The CDR3 totals 12 residues. CDR3 loop: CALTPNTGELFF. CDR3 DNA sequence: TGTGCCTTGACTCCTAACACCGGGGAGCTGTTTTTT.

This clonotype was seen at least ten times. The rearrangement links TRBV7-9 to TRBJ2-3, with TRBD2 as a possible D gene (6 bases). The CDR3 has 17 residues. Per germline, CDR1 SEHNR and CDR2 FQNEAQ (reference sequence). Trimming left V 1 base short and J 0 bases short, with 14 bases between. The CDR3 DNA reads TGTGCCAGCAGCTTAGATCCGGGAGAAACTAGCACAGATACGCAGTATTTT. This encodes CASSLDPGETSTDTQYF.

This clonotype was counted only a few times. The CDR3 does not end in the conserved phenylalanine or tryptophan, so this is likely a read error. The chain joins TRBV27 to TRBJ2-7; D could derive from TRBD1 or TRBD2 (5 bases each). The CDR3 runs 15 residues. Germline V gene lookup returns CDR1 MNHEY and CDR2 SMNVEV (reference sequence). The V and J ends lost 5 bases and 4 bases respectively, with 18 bases between them. In DNA, the CDR3 is TGTGCCAGCAGTCACACCGGGACCCCCTCATACGAGCAGTACCTC. Protein sequence: CASSHTGTPSYEQYL.